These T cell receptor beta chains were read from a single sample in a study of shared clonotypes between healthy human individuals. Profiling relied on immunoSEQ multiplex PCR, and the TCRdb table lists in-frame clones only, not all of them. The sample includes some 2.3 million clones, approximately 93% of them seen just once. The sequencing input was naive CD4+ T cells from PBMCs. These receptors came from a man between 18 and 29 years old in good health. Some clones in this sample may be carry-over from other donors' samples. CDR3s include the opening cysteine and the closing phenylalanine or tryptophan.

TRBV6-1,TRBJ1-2,CASSQDSYGYTF
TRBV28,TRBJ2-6,CASSSRSAGANVLTF
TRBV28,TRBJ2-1,CASSFPGTPYNEQFF
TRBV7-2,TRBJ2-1,CASSSTLAGGSDEQFF
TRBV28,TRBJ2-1,CASTDTLGGRALGYNEQFF
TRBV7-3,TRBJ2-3,CASSLGRHPTDTQYF
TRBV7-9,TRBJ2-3,CASSRADRVQTDTQYF
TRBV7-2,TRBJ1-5,CASSLTNRQPQHF
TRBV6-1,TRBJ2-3,CASSDGTGDTQYF
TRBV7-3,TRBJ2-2,CASSSESSGELFF
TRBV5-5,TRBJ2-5,CASSFNEETQYF
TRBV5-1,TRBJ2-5,CASSLGIKETQYF
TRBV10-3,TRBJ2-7,CAISSTYEQYF
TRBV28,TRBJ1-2,CASSPLDRYNYGYTF
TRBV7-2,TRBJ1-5,CASSLRFLGTGSNQPQHF
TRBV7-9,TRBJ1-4,CASSLRQGNLYHEKLFF
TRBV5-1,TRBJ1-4,CASSDPTTNEKLFF
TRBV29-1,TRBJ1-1,CSARGQNWGTEAFF
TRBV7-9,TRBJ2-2,CASSLVVSGELFF
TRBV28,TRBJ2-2,CASSLPASLGLTGELFF
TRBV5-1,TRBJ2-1,CASSPGTGGANEQFF
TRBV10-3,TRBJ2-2,CAIRKGNTGELFF
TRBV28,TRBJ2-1,CASSGTGDKDNEQFF
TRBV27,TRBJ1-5,CASSPWVGGEPQHF
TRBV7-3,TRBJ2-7,CASSPSGAGGYEQYF
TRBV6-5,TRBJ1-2,CASSSFGTGGGYTF
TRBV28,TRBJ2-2,CASRPSGWSTGELFF